The rows below give T cell receptor beta chains drawn from one sample of a study of blood T cells in healthy people across ages. TCRdb reprocessed the 5' RACE reads via MiXCR and lists one record per CDR3 protein. Among just under 550,000 distinct CDR3 sequences, more than 20% were seen once, and the ten largest hold around 10%. These data are also associated with another study on T cells of mothers and their children.

Input material: blood. These receptors were collected from a boy between 5 and 17 years old in good health. CDR3s include the opening cysteine and the closing phenylalanine or tryptophan. The D gene is left open where the match is weak. Size tells how often a clone was seen (once, few, many) or the class of an expanded clone, and some rows leave it out.

clone_size,j_call,d_call,v_call,cdr3_aa,cdr3_nt
-,TRBJ2-3,-,TRBV6-2/TRBV6-3,CASSPLTTQYF,TGTGCCAGCAGTCCTTTAACCACGCAGTATTTT
-,TRBJ2-5,TRBD2,TRBV29-1,CSVDGLAGGQETQYF,TGCAGCGTTGATGGACTAGCGGGGGGTCAAGAGACCCAGTACTTC
-,TRBJ2-1,-,TRBV20-1,CSARNPAGQNYNEQFF,TGCAGTGCTAGAAATCCGGCGGGACAGAACTACAATGAGCAGTTCTTC
few,TRBJ1-1,TRBD1,TRBV7-8,CASSLGPYRGTEAFF,TGTGCCAGCAGCTTAGGGCCCTACAGGGGCACTGAAGCTTTCTTT
few,TRBJ1-2,-,TRBV27,CASSPGGSYSGYTF,TGTGCCAGCAGTCCGGGGGGTTCATACTCTGGCTACACCTTC
-,TRBJ1-3,TRBD1,TRBV4-2,CASSHMTGYTGNTIYF,TGTGCCAGCAGCCATATGACAGGGTATACTGGAAACACCATATATTTT
-,TRBJ2-7,TRBD2,TRBV6-2/TRBV6-3,CASSYGSGRAREQYF,TGTGCCAGCAGTTACGGTAGCGGGAGGGCCAGGGAGCAGTACTTC
-,TRBJ1-1,-,TRBV3-1,CASNDGTARSEAFF,TGTGCCAGCAACGACGGGACGGCTCGATCGGAAGCTTTCTTT
-,TRBJ2-3,-,TRBV20-1,CSANPKHWGVVKDTQYF,TGCAGTGCTAATCCCAAACATTGGGGCGTAGTAAAAGATACGCAGTATTTT
many,TRBJ1-3,-,TRBV15,CATSRGSSGNTIYF,TGTGCCACCAGCCGGGGCTCCTCTGGAAACACCATATATTTT
-,TRBJ1-5,TRBD1,TRBV4-1,CASSQDTGTGGQPQHF,TGCGCCAGCAGCCAGGATACCGGGACAGGCGGTCAGCCCCAGCATTTT
-,TRBJ1-2,-,TRBV27,CASSLGGGDYGYTF,TGTGCCAGCAGTTTGGGGGGGGGAGACTATGGCTACACCTTC
few,TRBJ1-4,-,TRBV28,CASTPGTMGNEKLFF,TGTGCCAGCACCCCCGGTACCATGGGGAATGAAAAACTGTTTTTT
-,TRBJ2-1,-,TRBV9,CASSVGGHVYNEQFF,TGTGCCAGCAGCGTAGGGGGCCATGTCTACAATGAGCAGTTCTTC
once,TRBJ2-7,TRBD2,TRBV5-1,CASSGTSSGGSYEQYF,TGCGCCAGCAGCGGTACCTCTAGCGGCGGGTCATACGAGCAGTACTTC
-,TRBJ2-7,-,TRBV5-6,CASSAQDYEQYF,TGTGCCAGCAGCGCACAAGATTACGAGCAGTACTTC
few,TRBJ1-5,TRBD1,TRBV7-9,CASSQHHGTGGIGPQHF,TGTGCCAGCAGCCAACACCACGGGACAGGCGGGATTGGGCCCCAGCATTTT
-,TRBJ1-2,-,TRBV20-1,CSAREDGENYGYTF,TGCAGTGCTAGAGAGGACGGGGAAAACTATGGCTACACCTTC
many,TRBJ2-3,-,TRBV4-3,CASSQERTDTQYF,TGCGCCAGCAGCCAAGAGCGCACAGATACGCAGTATTTT
-,TRBJ1-2,-,TRBV20-1,CSARGQGTNYGYTF,TGCAGTGCTAGAGGGCAGGGGACTAACTATGGCTACACCTTC
few,TRBJ2-5,-,TRBV18,CASSPGVTETQYF,TGTGCCAGCTCACCAGGGGTAACGGAGACCCAGTACTTC
-,TRBJ2-7,TRBD2,TRBV20-1,CSAVTSGRAYEQYF,TGCAGTGCTGTGACTAGCGGGAGGGCCTACGAGCAGTACTTC
few,TRBJ1-5,TRBD1,TRBV7-2,CASSLTGQYSNQPQHF,TGTGCCAGCAGCTTGACAGGGCAGTATAGCAATCAGCCCCAGCATTTT
-,TRBJ1-2,-,TRBV7-9,CASRFAGDGYTF,TGTGCCAGCAGGTTCGCAGGGGATGGCTACACCTTC
few,TRBJ2-1,-,TRBV28,CASTMTSLGEQFF,TGTGCCAGCACCATGACTAGTCTGGGCGAGCAGTTCTTC
few,TRBJ2-2,TRBD1,TRBV3-1,CAGSQGAGTGELFF,TGTGCCGGCAGCCAGGGGGCAGGCACCGGGGAGCTGTTTTTT
-,TRBJ1-3,-,TRBV20-1,CSALNRAGNTIYF,TGCAGTGCTCTTAACAGGGCTGGAAACACCATATATTTT
-,TRBJ2-2,TRBD1,TRBV29-1,CSVSRDRDSGELFF,TGCAGCGTAAGCCGGGACAGGGATTCCGGGGAGCTGTTTTTT
-,TRBJ2-1,TRBD1,TRBV7-9,CASSPRGQGGNNEQFF,TGTGCCAGCAGCCCAAGGGGACAGGGGGGCAACAATGAGCAGTTCTTC
few,TRBJ2-5,-,TRBV7-8,CASSRVLETQYF,TGTGCCAGCAGCAGGGTATTGGAGACCCAGTACTTC
few,TRBJ2-1,-,TRBV19,CASSIAGRRSYNEQFF,TGTGCCAGTAGTATAGCGGGACGGCGCTCCTACAATGAGCAGTTCTTC
few,TRBJ2-7,-,TRBV7-2,CASSARGISYEQYF,TGTGCCAGCAGCGCTCGGGGCATCTCCTACGAGCAGTACTTC
-,TRBJ1-1,-,TRBV28,CASSRSVQNTEAFF,TGTGCCAGCAGCCGATCGGTACAGAACACTGAAGCTTTCTTT
-,TRBJ2-5,TRBD1,TRBV19,CASSPGTGSPETQYF,TGTGCCAGTAGTCCGGGGACAGGGTCTCCAGAGACCCAGTACTTC
-,TRBJ2-2,-,TRBV27,CASSLAGALGTGELFF,TGTGCCAGCAGTTTAGCCGGGGCCCTGGGGACCGGGGAGCTGTTTTTT
-,TRBJ2-7,-,TRBV7-3,CASSLTGLSSYEQYF,TGTGCCAGCAGCTTAACCGGACTTTCCTCCTACGAGCAGTACTTC
-,TRBJ1-2,-,TRBV5-1,CASSLVGTYRTDGYTF,TGCGCCAGCAGCTTGGTCGGGACATATCGAACGGATGGCTACACCTTC
few,TRBJ2-3,TRBD1,TRBV4-3,CASSQVLGRGRADTQYF,TGCGCCAGCAGCCAAGTCCTCGGCAGGGGGCGTGCAGATACGCAGTATTTT
-,TRBJ2-3,-,TRBV5-1,CASSLGGGAGRTDTQYF,TGCGCCAGCAGCTTGGGCGGCGGGGCTGGGCGCACAGATACGCAGTATTTT
few,TRBJ1-6,-,TRBV4-3,CASSRERSIGSPLHF,TGCGCCAGCAGCCGAGAACGAAGCATCGGCTCACCCCTCCACTTT
many,TRBJ2-5,TRBD1,TRBV5-1,CASSLLGQGEGETQYF,TGCGCCAGCAGCTTGCTCGGACAGGGGGAAGGGGAGACCCAGTACTTC
-,TRBJ2-7,-,TRBV30,CALGKGLYEQYF,TGTGCCTTAGGGAAAGGCCTCTACGAGCAGTACTTC
-,TRBJ2-1,TRBD1,TRBV29-1,CSVSTQQGASYNEQFF,TGCAGCGTTTCTACCCAACAGGGGGCTTCCTACAATGAGCAGTTCTTC
-,TRBJ2-3,-,TRBV6-1,CASSPSGFTDTQYF,TGTGCCAGTAGTCCATCGGGGTTCACAGATACGCAGTATTTT
many,TRBJ2-5,-,TRBV18,CASSLGTQETQYF,TGTGCCAGCAGCTTAGGAACACAAGAGACCCAGTACTTC
-,TRBJ1-1,TRBD1,TRBV5-1,CASSMGQGRLATEAFF,TGCGCCAGCAGCATGGGACAGGGCAGACTGGCGACTGAAGCTTTCTTT
-,TRBJ2-1,-,TRBV5-1,CASSTYRIDSYNEQFF,TGCGCCAGCAGCACCTACAGGATTGACTCCTACAATGAGCAGTTCTTC
-,TRBJ1-2,-,TRBV25-1,CASSEGGSAGYTF,TGTGCCAGCAGTGAAGGGGGTTCTGCCGGCTACACCTTC
few,TRBJ2-1,TRBD2,TRBV28,CASSGGGGSVNEQFF,TGTGCCAGCAGTGGGGGGGGTGGGTCAGTGAATGAGCAGTTCTTC
-,TRBJ2-3,TRBD2,TRBV19,CASATRGGSLADTQYF,TGTGCCAGCGCGACCCGGGGCGGGAGTCTGGCAGATACGCAGTATTTT
-,TRBJ2-2,TRBD2,TRBV20-1,CSARDLQTSGSWYTGELFF,TGCAGTGCTAGAGATCTGCAGACTAGCGGGAGTTGGTACACCGGGGAGCTGTTTTTT
-,TRBJ2-5,TRBD2,TRBV4-2,CASSPSTSGIGETQYF,TGTGCCAGCAGCCCCTCCACTAGCGGGATTGGAGAGACCCAGTACTTC
few,TRBJ2-5,TRBD2,TRBV4-1,CASSLEGGRQETQYF,TGCGCCAGCAGCCTTGAGGGCGGGAGGCAAGAGACCCAGTACTTC